The 30 T cell receptor beta chains presented below share a single source sample, sequenced in a study of OX40 agonist ivuxolimab in advanced cancers. Libraries were constructed by the immunoSEQ multiplex PCR assay. The immuneACCESS repertoire file appears here via TCRdb, limited to in-frame rearrangements. These files lack a portion of the clones; in checked studies, under half of the deficit traces to unresolved V genes, and the cause of the others is not known. The sample yields around 70,000 clones; 82% were counted once. The top ten hold approximately 5% of the sample. This material consisted of CD4+ or CD8+ T cells sorted from blood, taken in a trial of the OX40 agonist ivuxolimab. These receptors were collected from an adult with an advanced solid tumor such as melanoma, head and neck, liver or kidney cancer.

This chain links TRBV5-1 with TRBJ1-1, with D perhaps matching TRBD1 (5 bases). This CDR3 has 16 amino acids. CDR1 SGHRS and CDR2 YFSETQ come from the germline V gene. The V gene lost 3 bases and the J gene lost 3 bases, with 18 bases spanning the gap. DNA of the CDR3: TGCGCCAGCAGCTCAGGAAATACAGGACCAGACACTGAAGCTTTCTTT. Translating it yields CASSSGNTGPDTEAFF.

The V call is TRBV7-2, the J call TRBJ2-1; no reliable D call. In germline, CDR1 is SGHTA, CDR2 FQGNSA. Trimming took 2 bases from V and 0 from J, leaving 8 bases between them. The CDR3 extends over 15 amino acids. The CDR3 reads CASSLLGGSYNEQFF. The CDR3 DNA follows: TGTGCCAGCAGCTTACTTGGTGGCTCCTACAATGAGCAGTTCTTC.

The V call is TRBV9, the J call TRBJ1-2, with D unresolved. This CDR3 spans 17 amino acids. The V end was cut by 0 bases, the J end by 8 bases, with 23 bases between. Germline V gene data show CDR1 as SGDLS and CDR2 as YYNGEE. CDR3 DNA: TGTGCCAGCAGCGTAGCGCTAGAGGTGGAGGGTCTGGGAGGCTACACCTTC. Amino acid sequence: CASSVALEVEGLGGYTF.

This chain links TRBV6-6 with TRBJ1-2, with D unclear. Looked up from germline, CDR1 is MNHNY and CDR2 is SVGAGI (reference sequence). This CDR3 is 12 amino acids long. The V end lost 6 bases, the J end lost 8 bases, and 13 bases lay between the germline ends. The CDR3 region has the DNA TGTGCCAGCAGAAAGGACGCGGAAGGCTACACCTTC. Encoded protein: CASRKDAEGYTF.

As to this clone: The junction differs from germline at one of its ends, possibly a read error. This chain connects TRBV28 to TRBJ2-1; 8 nucleotides align to TRBD2. Looked up from germline, CDR1 is MDHEN and CDR2 is SYDVKM. The CDR3 totals 16 residues. The DNA for the CDR3 is TGTGCCAGCAGCTCGTCCGGGACTAGGGCCTACACTGAGCAGTTCTTC. Translation gives CASSSSGTRAYTEQFF. Full variable domain (outside the CDR3, taken from reference TRBV28 and TRBJ2-1): DVKVTQSSRYLVKRTGEKVFLECVQDMDHENMFWYRQDPGLGLRLIYFSYDVKMKEKGDIPEGYSVSREKKERFSLILESASTNQTSMYLCASSSSGTRAYTEQFFGPGTRLTVL.

This clone showed up just once. V is TRBV5-1 and J is TRBJ2-3; 9 bases map to TRBD2. Trimming cost V 0 bases and J 4 bases; bases outside gene matches: 3. Germline lookup yields CDR1 SGHRS and CDR2 YFSETQ. The CDR3 length is 15 residues. The CDR3 loop is CASSLGRGGPDTQYF. CDR3 bases: TGCGCCAGCAGCTTGGGGCGGGGGGGCCCAGATACGCAGTATTTT.

The rearrangement joins TRBV10-3 to TRBJ2-5; 11 bases match TRBD2. Germline values: CDR1 ENHRY, CDR2 SYGVKD. J lost 1 base, V lost 8 bases, and 6 bases had no gene match. The length of the CDR3 is 15 residues. The CDR3 region has the DNA TGTGCCATCGGTGGGACTAGCGGCATCCAAGAGACCCAGTACTTC. This sequence encodes CAIGGTSGIQETQYF.

The chain recombines TRBV29-1 with TRBJ2-1; D may correspond to TRBD1 or TRBD2 (5 bases each). The CDR3 length is 14 residues. Trimming stripped 7 bases from V and 3 bases from J, with 16 bases between. CDR1 is SQVTM and CDR2 is ANQGSEA in the germline V gene. This chain's CDR3 is CSDDEGHGYNEQFF. In DNA, the CDR3 is TGCAGCGACGATGAGGGGCACGGCTACAATGAGCAGTTCTTC.

V and J are TRBV7-8 and TRBJ2-4; 7 nucleotides line up with TRBD2. The CDR3 has 17 residues. CDR1 and CDR2 (germline): SGHVS, FQNEAQ. The trim removed 4 bases at V and 3 bases at J, leaving 12 bases unmatched. The CDR3 is CASSSSRAGEGKNIQYF. CDR3 sequence (DNA): TGTGCCAGCAGCTCATCTAGGGCGGGAGAGGGCAAAAACATTCAGTACTTC.

V is TRBV11-2 and J is TRBJ2-1, with 9 bases that match TRBD2. The V segment lost 8 bases and the J segment 10 bases; nucleotides outside the gene matches: 9. This CDR3 comprises 13 residues. Per the germline V gene, CDR1 is SGHAT and CDR2 is FQNNGV. CDR3 amino acids: CASSQGREGEQFF. Here the CDR3 DNA reads TGTGCCAGCTCACAGGGGCGGGAGGGGGAGCAGTTCTTC.

The CDR3 protein is CASSYRMGGSDEQFF. DNA of the CDR3: TGTGCCAGCAGTTATCGGATGGGGGGCTCGGATGAGCAGTTCTTC. V usage is TRBV6-5 and J usage is TRBJ2-1, with D perhaps assigned TRBD1 or TRBD2 (6 bases each). The CDR3 runs 15 residues. From germline, CDR1 is MNHEY and CDR2 SVGAGI. V was pared by 3 bases and J by 8 bases, with 17 bases between.

The V and J genes are TRBV10-3 and TRBJ1-1; D is possibly TRBD1 (5 bases). The CDR3 is made up of 14 amino acids. V was cut by 4 bases and J by 5 bases, with 14 bases left in between. Germline V gives CDR1 ENHRY, CDR2 SYGVKD. The CDR3 sequence is CAISGLGENTEAFF. DNA for the CDR3: TGTGCCATCAGTGGTTTAGGGGAAAATACTGAAGCTTTCTTT.

Many counts were recorded for this clone. The V call is TRBV4-2, the J call TRBJ2-7; 9 nucleotides agree with TRBD1. Germline-derived CDR1 and CDR2 are LGHNA and YNFKEQ. The CDR3 is 16 amino acids. The J segment lost 2 bases and the V segment lost 1 base, leaving 6 bases of the junction unmatched. Here the CDR3 DNA reads TGTGCCAGCAGCCAAGGGGACGGGACAGGGACCTACGAGCAGTACTTC. Amino acid sequence: CASSQGDGTGTYEQYF.

The chain carries TRBV2 and TRBJ2-5, with D maybe TRBD1 (6 bases). The CDR3 length is 15 residues. Germline V gives CDR1 SNHLY, CDR2 FYNNEI. V gave up 2 bases and J gave up 5 bases, with 15 bases separating them. CDR3: CASSENRASFETQYF. The CDR3 nucleotides read TGTGCCAGCAGTGAAAACAGGGCGAGTTTCGAGACCCAGTACTTC.

This clone was detected once. The chain recombines TRBV5-4 with TRBJ2-3, with a weak D call TRBD2 (5 bases). V was clipped by 4 bases and J by 2 bases, with 23 bases between them. Germline loops: CDR1 SGHNT, CDR2 YYREEE (reference sequence). This CDR3 contains 18 residues. The CDR3 loop is CASSAPRGEGPNTDTQYF. The CDR3 region has the DNA TGTGCCAGCAGCGCCCCCCGTGGTGAGGGCCCAAACACAGATACGCAGTATTTT.

The V call is TRBV6-5, the J call TRBJ2-4, with TRBD1 matching over 9 bases. Trimming at V came to 2 bases and at J to 8 bases, leaving 4 bases not matched to a gene. CDR3 size: 14 residues. Germline V lookup: CDR1 MNHEY, CDR2 SVGAGI. The CDR3 region has the DNA TGTGCCAGCAGTTACGGACAGGGGAGAGACATTCAGTACTTC. Protein sequence: CASSYGQGRDIQYF.

V is TRBV14 and J is TRBJ2-5; a possible D gene is TRBD1 (8 bases). V lost 1 base, J lost 5 bases, and 14 bases lay in between. The CDR3 consists of 15 residues. Looked up from germline, CDR1 is SGHDN and CDR2 is FVKESK. The CDR3: CASSQVDRGGETQYF. The CDR3 nucleotides read TGTGCCAGCAGCCAAGTCGACAGGGGAGGGGAGACCCAGTACTTC.

The rearrangement joins TRBV5-6 to TRBJ2-1; D not resolved. Germline-derived CDR1 and CDR2 are SGHDT and YYEEEE. The CDR3 runs to 15 residues. V dropped 1 base and J dropped 6 bases, with 14 bases sitting between them. CDR3 nucleotides: TGTGCCAGCAGCTTGAACGGCAGGTCCCGCAATGAGCAGTTCTTC. Protein: CASSLNGRSRNEQFF.

Note on this clone: Germline and junction disagree at one end, which may indicate a read error. The chain links TRBV28 to TRBJ1-1, with 7 bases matching TRBD1. CDR3 length: 12 residues. CDR1 and CDR2 from the germline V gene are MDHEN and SYDVKM. DNA for the CDR3: TGTGCCAGCAGTTTCCCTACAGGGGTTCCAATATTT. Protein sequence: CASSFPTGVPIF.

This chain joins TRBV4-3 and TRBJ1-2; the D is unclear. Trimming shortened V by 4 bases and J by 8 bases, and 11 bases separated the two germline ends. The CDR3 sequence is 12 residues long. Germline-derived CDR1 and CDR2 are LGHNA and YSLEER. CDR3 region: CASSPRLEGYTF. In nucleotides, the CDR3 is TGCGCCAGCAGCCCCAGATTGGAGGGCTACACCTTC.

The chain uses TRBV28 and TRBJ2-7; tentative D call: TRBD2 (6 bases). CDR1 and CDR2 from the germline V gene are MDHEN and SYDVKM. There are 12 residues in the CDR3. V gave up 6 bases and J gave up 4 bases, with 10 bases separating them. The CDR3 DNA reads TGTGCCAGCAGGACTAGTTCTTACGAGCAGTACTTC. It codes for CASRTSSYEQYF.

This clone was found once. The chain recombines TRBV29-1 with TRBJ2-3, with TRBD1 as a possible D gene (6 bases). Germline V lookup: CDR1 SQVTM, CDR2 ANQGSEA. The CDR3 extends over 13 amino acids. V lost 4 bases to trimming and J lost 4 bases, with 12 bases between them. The CDR3 DNA sequence: TGCAGCGTTGGAGTCAGGGGTTCAGATACGCAGTATTTT. The encoded protein is CSVGVRGSDTQYF.

The chain joins TRBV5-1 to TRBJ2-7; 10 nucleotides agree with TRBD1. This CDR3 has 15 residues. Germline trimming cut 3 bases from V and 2 bases from J; bases unmatched to any gene: 5. Germline CDR1 SGHRS, CDR2 YFSETQ. The CDR3 protein is CASSSGTGVAYEQYF. DNA of the CDR3: TGCGCCAGCAGCTCCGGGACAGGGGTGGCCTACGAGCAGTACTTC.

The genes are TRBV19 and TRBJ2-5; D remains ambiguous. The CDR3 length is 15 residues. The germline V gene has CDR1 LNHDA and CDR2 SQIVND (reference sequence). Trimming left V 1 base short and J 5 bases short, with 14 bases between. CDR3 DNA: TGTGCCAGTAGTATAGGTGGGTCCTCTGGGGAGACCCAGTACTTC. Encoded protein: CASSIGGSSGETQYF. Supplemented by reference TRBV19 and TRBJ2-5, the full variable domain reads DGGITQSPKYLFRKEGQNVTLSCEQNLNHDAMYWYRQDPGQGLRLIYYSQIVNDFQKGDIAEGYSVSREKKESFPLTVTSAQKNPTAFYLCASSIGGSSGETQYFGPGTRLLVL.

This chain joins TRBV5-1 and TRBJ2-1, with 14 bases matching TRBD2. The V gene end was trimmed by 4 bases and the J gene end by 10 bases; junction bases not matched to a gene: 7. This CDR3 is built from 15 residues. CDR1 SGHRS and CDR2 YFSETQ come from the germline V gene. The CDR3 DNA reads as TGCGCCAGCAGCCTGGGACTAGCGGGAGACGAGGAGCAGTTCTTC. Its protein product is CASSLGLAGDEEQFF.

The chain has TRBV7-2 and TRBJ1-1; a possible D gene is TRBD1 (5 bases). The CDR3 has 16 amino acids. V shed 1 base and J shed 0 bases, with 12 bases lying between them. Germline loops: CDR1 SGHTA, CDR2 FQGNSA. In DNA form, the CDR3 reads TGTGCCAGCAGCTTAGGGGGGGTACGTTTGAACACTGAAGCTTTCTTT. Translation: CASSLGGVRLNTEAFF.

This chain links TRBV18 with TRBJ2-5; D unresolved. The assigned J gene may be wrong: the sequence end matches TRBJ2-7 better. The germline V gene encodes CDR1 KGHSH and CDR2 LQKENI. This CDR3 has 15 residues. CDR3 in amino acids: CASSAQSWVSYEQYF. CDR3 sequence (DNA): TGTGCCAGCTCAGCTCAATCGTGGGTCTCCTACGAGCAGTACTTC.

The V and J genes are TRBV28 and TRBJ2-5; D ambiguous. V dropped 3 bases and J dropped 12 bases, with 14 bases sitting between them. The CDR3 has 12 residues. Germline V gives CDR1 MDHEN, CDR2 SYDVKM. CDR3 protein: CASSLDQLNEYF. In nucleotides, the CDR3 is TGTGCCAGCAGTTTGGACCAGCTCAACGAGTACTTC.

This clone was observed once. This chain connects TRBV10-3 to TRBJ2-3; D may match TRBD1 or TRBD2 (5 bases each). V was cut by 5 bases and J by 0 bases, with 6 bases left in between. Germline V lookup: CDR1 ENHRY, CDR2 SYGVKD. There are 13 residues in the CDR3. The CDR3 loop reads CAISWDSTDTQYF. CDR3 sequence (DNA): TGTGCCATCAGTTGGGACAGCACAGATACGCAGTATTTT.

This clone was detected only once. This chain links TRBV6-6 with TRBJ2-1; weak D call: TRBD2 (5 bases). V was shortened by 6 bases and J by 0 bases, with 12 bases between the two germline ends. From germline, CDR1 is MNHNY and CDR2 SVGAGI (reference sequence). This CDR3 contains 15 residues. This CDR3 is CASSMRESSYNEQFF. CDR3 sequence (DNA): TGTGCCAGCAGCATGAGGGAGAGCTCCTACAATGAGCAGTTCTTC.